The rows below give T cell receptor beta chains drawn from one sample of a study of blood T cell repertoires in COVID-19. Some clones are missing from TCRdb's copy, which holds only in-frame ones; the method was immunoSEQ multiplex PCR. The data contain roughly 76,000 clones, 91% of them singletons. Source material: peripheral blood. The source is a woman in her fifties or sixties with active COVID-19. Both conserved end residues are part of each CDR3. The D gene is left open where the match is weak. Rows may omit the clone size; those that give it use once, few, many or a size class.

V	J	D	size	DNA	CDR3
TRBV5-1	TRBJ1-1	.	few	TGCGCCAGCAGCTTGGGAGGGGGCACTGAAGCTTTCTTT	CASSLGGGTEAFF
TRBV7-6	TRBJ1-4	.	.	TGTGCCAGCAGCTTATCTGCAGAGGGTCATGAAAAACTGTTTTTT	CASSLSAEGHEKLFF
TRBV6-5	TRBJ2-2	.	.	TGTGCCAGCAGTTACCTCGTAGGGGCTGGCACCGGGGAGCTGTTTTTT	CASSYLVGAGTGELFF
TRBV28	TRBJ2-7	TRBD2	.	TGTGCCAGCAGTTTCGGGGGGGCCGTATCCTACGAGCAGTACTTC	CASSFGGAVSYEQYF
TRBV30	TRBJ1-5	.	.	TGTGCCTGGAGTGTAGGACAGAAGAATCAGCCCCAGCATTTT	CAWSVGQKNQPQHF
TRBV7-2	TRBJ1-1	.	.	TGTGCCAGCAGCTTAGGGGGGGTCCCGAACACTGAAGCTTTCTTT	CASSLGGVPNTEAFF
TRBV7-9	TRBJ1-3	.	.	TGTGCCAGCAGCAGAACAGGCAGGGCGAACACCATATATTTT	CASSRTGRANTIYF
TRBV6-4	TRBJ1-1	.	once	TGTGCCAGCAGTGCCCCAGGGCTTGAAGCTTTCTTT	CASSAPGLEAFF
TRBV9	TRBJ1-1	TRBD1	.	TGTGCCAGCAGCCCAGGGGGGGGACAGGGAGCGCAAGGGGCTTTCTTT	CASSPGGGQGAQGAFF
TRBV24-1	TRBJ2-2	.	.	TGTGCCACCAGTGCCCGTAGCGGGAACACCGGGGAGCTGTTTTTT	CATSARSGNTGELFF
TRBV3-1/TRBV3-2	TRBJ2-7	.	.	TGTGCCAGCAGCCGGTGGGACTCCTCTCGGGAGCAGTACTTC	CASSRWDSSREQYF
TRBV27	TRBJ1-5	TRBD1	.	TGTGCCAGCAGTTCCACTAGGACAGGTATGAATCAGCCCCAGCATTTT	CASSSTRTGMNQPQHF
TRBV5-6	TRBJ1-3	.	.	TGTGCCAGCAGCTTTTATATAGTAACCGGTGGAAACACCATATATTTT	CASSFYIVTGGNTIYF
TRBV5-6	TRBJ2-6	TRBD1	few	TGTGCCAGCAGCCTCAGGGGGACTGGGGCCAACGTCCTGACTTTC	CASSLRGTGANVLTF
TRBV12-5	TRBJ2-1	TRBD2	.	TGTGCTAGTGGCCTTGGGACTAGCGGGAGTGAGGAGCAGTTCTTC	CASGLGTSGSEEQFF
TRBV9	TRBJ2-1	.	.	TGTGCCAGCAGCGTAGGGAGAGGAGGGTTGGTGGATGAGCAGTTCTTC	CASSVGRGGLVDEQFF
TRBV5-5	TRBJ2-3	.	.	TGTGCCAGCAGCTTCCGAGGAGCAGATACGCAGTATTTT	CASSFRGADTQYF
TRBV5-1	TRBJ2-1	TRBD2	.	TGCGCCAGCAGCGGGGGACTAGCGGGAGATAAAGCGTTCTTC	CASSGGLAGDKAFF
TRBV4-1	TRBJ1-2	.	.	TGCGCCAGCAGCCAAGAGGCGGCGCTGGGTGCCTATGGCTACACCTTC	CASSQEAALGAYGYTF
TRBV27	TRBJ2-3	TRBD2	.	TGTGCCAGCAGTTTAAGGTCTAGCGGGGGAAGAGCGCAGTATTTT	CASSLRSSGGRAQYF
TRBV28	TRBJ2-3	.	.	TGTGCCAGCAGACAGTTTAGCACAGATACGCAGTATTTT	CASRQFSTDTQYF
TRBV7-2	TRBJ2-1	TRBD2	.	TGTGCCAGCAGCTTAGTGGCTAGCGGGATCGAGCAGTTCTTC	CASSLVASGIEQFF
TRBV28	TRBJ1-5	TRBD1	.	TGTGCCAGCATTAAGGGGGCGTCCACCAATCAGCCCCAGCATTTT	CASIKGASTNQPQHF
TRBV11-2	TRBJ2-7	.	.	TGTGCCAGCAGCGTAAACCTAGTGCGGGTGAACTACGAGCAGTACTTC	CASSVNLVRVNYEQYF
TRBV6-5	TRBJ2-3	.	.	TGTGCCAGCAGTCTTGGGACTCTCCGAGGTACGCAGTATTTT	CASSLGTLRGTQYF
TRBV6-6	TRBJ1-1	.	.	TGTGCCAGCAGTTCTACGGAGATGAACACTGAAGCTTTCTTT	CASSSTEMNTEAFF
TRBV19	TRBJ1-4	.	once	TGTGCCAGTACGACAAGGGGCCTGGAACTGTTTTTT	CASTTRGLELFF
TRBV6-2/TRBV6-3	TRBJ2-1	TRBD2	.	TGTGCCAGCAGTCGGCGGGAGGGCGCCAGCAATGAGCAGTTCTTC	CASSRREGASNEQFF
TRBV5-1	TRBJ1-5	.	few	TGCGCCAGCAGCTTGGACGGTCAGCCCCAGCATTTT	CASSLDGQPQHF
TRBV16	TRBJ2-7	TRBD2	.	TGTGCCAGCAGCGCTCGGTCTAGCGGATCCTACGAGCAGTACTTC	CASSARSSGSYEQYF
TRBV2	TRBJ1-5	TRBD1	.	TGTGCCAGCAGAAGACAGGGGGCTGGCAATCAGCCCCAGCATTTT	CASRRQGAGNQPQHF
TRBV7-9	TRBJ1-6	TRBD1	few	TGTGCCAGCAGCTCAGCCCGGGACAGGGTGCATTCACCCCTCCACTTT	CASSSARDRVHSPLHF
TRBV15	TRBJ2-7	.	.	TGTGCCACCAGCCGACAACGGGGGTACGAGCAGTACTTC	CATSRQRGYEQYF
TRBV18	TRBJ1-5	TRBD1	.	TGTGCCAGCTCACCGGGACAGGGGTATCAGCCCCAGCATTTT	CASSPGQGYQPQHF
TRBV6-5	TRBJ2-5	TRBD2	.	TGTGCCAGCACCGGGAGGGGAGAGACCCAGTACTTC	CASTGRGETQYF
TRBV5-5	TRBJ2-7	.	.	TGTGCCAGCAGCTTGGTGGCTAGCGAGTACAACGAGCAGTACTTC	CASSLVASEYNEQYF
TRBV6-5	TRBJ2-1	TRBD2	.	TGTGCCAGCAGGCCTATAGCGGGAGTCTCTAATGAGCAGTTCTTC	CASRPIAGVSNEQFF
TRBV2	TRBJ2-2	.	.	TGTGCCAGCAGCCTACAGGGTAAAGGGTACACCGGGGAGCTGTTTTTT	CASSLQGKGYTGELFF
TRBV5-1	TRBJ2-3	TRBD1	.	TGCGCCAGCAGCCCCAGACAGGGTTCCACAGATACGCAGTATTTT	CASSPRQGSTDTQYF
TRBV30	TRBJ2-7	TRBD2	once	TGTGCCTGGACGGCACTTCGGACTAGCGGGGTAGGTGGGGAGCAGTACTTC	CAWTALRTSGVGGEQYF